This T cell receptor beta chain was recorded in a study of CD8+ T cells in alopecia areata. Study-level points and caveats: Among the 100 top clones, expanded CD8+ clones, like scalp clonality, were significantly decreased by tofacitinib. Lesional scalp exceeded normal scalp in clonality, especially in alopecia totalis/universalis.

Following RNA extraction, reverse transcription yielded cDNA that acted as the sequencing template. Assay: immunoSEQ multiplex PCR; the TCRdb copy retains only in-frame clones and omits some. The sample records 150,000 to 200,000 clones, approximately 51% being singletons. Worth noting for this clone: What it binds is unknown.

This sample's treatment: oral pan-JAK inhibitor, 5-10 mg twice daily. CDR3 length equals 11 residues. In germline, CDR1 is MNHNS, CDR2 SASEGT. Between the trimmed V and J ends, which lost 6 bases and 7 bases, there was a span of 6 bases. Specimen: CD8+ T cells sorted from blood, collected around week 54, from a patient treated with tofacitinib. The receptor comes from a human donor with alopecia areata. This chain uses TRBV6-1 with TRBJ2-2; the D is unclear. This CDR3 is CASREIGELFF. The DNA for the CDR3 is TGTGCCAGCAGAGAGATCGGGGAGCTGTTTTTT.